The 30 T cell receptor beta chains reported below all come from one sample, sequenced in a study of cytomegalovirus exposure and HLA in healthy donors (dated by TCRdb to about 2017). Library generation was performed with the immunoSEQ multiplex PCR assay. For the multiplex PCR, a mixture combining 60 forward primers for TCR Vbeta segments and 13 reverse primers for TCR Jbeta segments was used. Here the immuneACCESS table is served through TCRdb, limited to in-frame sequences with V and J called. Missing clones are a known gap in these copies; in checked studies unresolved V genes cover under half, and the rest lacks a known reason. A total of 150,000 to 200,000 clones appear in this sample, 75% of them only once. The top ten clonotypes cover under 3% of the sample. The source material was PBMCs. These receptors were taken from a woman in her forties or fifties in good health and CMV-seropositive.

This clone was counted once. V usage is TRBV18 and J usage is TRBJ2-7; D perhaps matches TRBD1 (5 bases). Deletions cut 1 base from V and 2 bases from J, with 12 bases between. Germline loops: CDR1 KGHSH, CDR2 LQKENI. This CDR3 comprises 15 residues. CDR3 residues: CASSPRTTKAYEQYF. CDR3 DNA: TGTGCCAGCTCACCACGGACAACGAAGGCCTACGAGCAGTACTTC. Complete variable domain (other parts from reference TRBV18 and TRBJ2-7): NAGVMQNPRHLVRRRGQEARLRCSPMKGHSHVYWYRQLPEEGLKFMVYLQKENIIDESGMPKERFSAEFPKEGPSILRIQQVVRGDSAAYFCASSPRTTKAYEQYFGPGTRLTVT.

CDR3 DNA: TGTGCCAGCAGTGACCCCGGGGACAGGGCCAAGCCCCCAGCTAACTATGGCTACACCTTC. Translated, it gives CASSDPGDRAKPPANYGYTF. The chain combines TRBV6-4 with TRBJ1-2; TRBD1 matches at 9 bases. The CDR3 has 20 amino acids. CDR1 is MRHNA and CDR2 is SNTAGT in the germline V gene. V gave up 2 bases and J gave up 0 bases; unmatched junction bases: 16.

The V gene is TRBV30, the J gene TRBJ1-3; D is unclear. Trimming took off 3 bases at V and 0 bases at J, with 6 bases between the two ends. The CDR3 extends over 13 amino acids. Germline V CDR1 and CDR2: GTSNPN, SVGIG (reference sequence). The DNA of the CDR3 is TGTGCCTGGAGGGGAGACTCTGGAAACACCATATATTTT. This codes for CAWRGDSGNTIYF.

This chain connects TRBV18 to TRBJ1-4, with 7 bases lining up with TRBD1. Per the germline V gene, CDR1 is KGHSH and CDR2 is LQKENI. CDR3 length: 15 residues. The V gene end was trimmed by 4 bases and the J gene end by 1 base; junction bases not matched to a gene: 3. The CDR3 bases are TGTGCCAGCTCACTTGGACAGGAAACTAATGAAAAACTGTTTTTT. Its translation: CASSLGQETNEKLFF.

V and J are TRBV5-1 and TRBJ2-3; 7 bases agree with TRBD2. The ends lost 3 bases at V and 2 bases at J; junction bases unmatched: 3. CDR3 size: 14 residues. The germline CDR1 and CDR2 sequences are SGHRS and YFSETQ. As DNA, the CDR3 is TGCGCCAGCAGCTCAGCGGGACTCACAGATACGCAGTATTTT. Its translation: CASSSAGLTDTQYF. Full variable domain (remainder filled in from reference TRBV5-1 and TRBJ2-3): KAGVTQTPRYLIKTRGQQVTLSCSPISGHRSVSWYQQTPGQGLQFLFEYFSETQRNKGNFPGRFSGRQFSNSRSEMNVSTLELGDSALYLCASSSAGLTDTQYFGPGTRLTVL.

The chain links TRBV9 to TRBJ2-1; 15 positions match TRBD2. Unmatched junction bases numbered 3, after V lost 3 bases and J lost 8 bases. The germline CDR1 and CDR2 sequences are SGDLS and YYNGEE. The CDR3 consists of 15 residues. CDR3: CASSGTSGGAYEQFF. CDR3 nucleotides: TGTGCCAGCAGCGGGACTAGCGGGGGGGCCTATGAGCAGTTCTTC.

The chain employs TRBV15 and TRBJ1-1; TRBD1 is a possible D gene (6 bases). V lost 7 bases, J lost 5 bases, and 17 bases lay in between. The CDR3 runs 14 residues. Germline V lookup: CDR1 LNHNV, CDR2 YYDKDF (reference sequence). The CDR3 reads CATTETGPGTEAFF. In DNA, the CDR3 is TGTGCCACCACCGAGACAGGACCGGGGACTGAAGCTTTCTTT.

This clone showed up just once. The chain links TRBV5-4 to TRBJ2-4; TRBD1 agrees at 10 bases. After removal of 0 bases from V and 1 base from J, the junction contained 7 bases not matched to a gene. Per germline, CDR1 SGHNT and CDR2 YYREEE (reference sequence). The CDR3 extends over 18 amino acids. For the CDR3, the DNA is TGTGCCAGCAGCTTGGGGGGGGGACAGGGGACGGCCAAAAACATTCAGTACTTC. Amino acids: CASSLGGGQGTAKNIQYF.

J is TRBJ1-1 and V is TRBV5-1; D call uncertain. CDR1 and CDR2 (germline): SGHRS, YFSETQ. V lost 1 base and J 1 base, leaving 8 bases between the germline ends. The CDR3 runs 14 residues. The CDR3 here is CASSLPSGNTEAFF. The CDR3 DNA sequence: TGCGCCAGCAGCTTGCCGTCAGGGAACACTGAAGCTTTCTTT.

This chain joins TRBV6-5 and TRBJ2-7, with a tentative D call TRBD2 (5 bases). CDR1 and CDR2 (germline): MNHEY, SVGAGI. Trimming cost V 6 bases and J 0 bases, with 12 bases left between them. The CDR3 has 14 amino acids. The chain's CDR3 is CASSLGLSSYEQYF. In nucleotides, the CDR3 is TGTGCCAGCAGCCTAGGACTGAGCTCCTACGAGCAGTACTTC.

The V call is TRBV15, the J call TRBJ2-3; 15 bases are a match to TRBD2. CDR1 and CDR2 from the germline V gene are LNHNV and YYDKDF (reference sequence). Unmatched junction bases numbered 6, after V lost 6 bases and J lost 2 bases. The CDR3 runs 17 residues. CDR3 sequence: CATRPGLAGGLTDTQYF. DNA of the CDR3: TGTGCCACCAGACCGGGACTAGCGGGGGGACTCACAGATACGCAGTATTTT.

The chain links TRBV5-8 to TRBJ1-5; TRBD1 matches at 9 bases. CDR1 is SGHTS, CDR2 YDEGEE, per germline. The CDR3 contains 15 residues. The junction had 6 bases not matched to a gene; V was cut back by 4 bases and J by 4 bases. CDR3 in DNA: TGTGCCAGCAGCGGCGGGACAGGGAAGAATCAGCCCCAGCATTTT. Its translation: CASSGGTGKNQPQHF. The whole variable domain, filled in from reference TRBV5-8 and TRBJ1-5, reads EAGVTQSPTHLIKTRGQQATLRCSPISGHTSVYWYQQALGLGLQFLLWYDEGEERNRGNFPPRFSGRQFPNYSSELNVNALELEDSALYLCASSGGTGKNQPQHFGDGTRLSIL.

This chain connects TRBV19 to TRBJ1-1; possible D gene TRBD1, 6 bases. V was shortened by 4 bases and J by 2 bases, with 11 bases between the two germline ends. CDR1 and CDR2 from the germline V gene are LNHDA and SQIVND (reference sequence). The CDR3 runs 14 residues. The CDR3: CASSSIQGNTEAFF. The CDR3 DNA reads as TGTGCCAGTAGTAGTATACAGGGTAACACTGAAGCTTTCTTT.

The V gene is TRBV6-5, the J gene TRBJ1-4, with 10 bases aligning to TRBD1. CDR3 length equals 13 residues. Germline values: CDR1 MNHEY, CDR2 SVGAGI. The V and J ends lost 8 bases and 7 bases, in that order; junction bases with no gene match: 4. CDR3 residues: CASGDRGREKLFF. Here the CDR3 DNA reads TGTGCCAGCGGTGACAGGGGGCGTGAAAAACTGTTTTTT.

The rearrangement joins TRBV5-6 to TRBJ2-4; 7 bases fit TRBD1. Germline V CDR1 and CDR2: SGHDT, YYEEEE. The CDR3 consists of 15 residues. The J segment lost 9 bases and the V segment lost 0 bases, leaving 9 bases of the junction unmatched. DNA for the CDR3: TGTGCCAGCAGCTTGGCTAGAACAGGGGTTGGCATTCAGTACTTC. It translates to CASSLARTGVGIQYF.

J is TRBJ2-7 and V is TRBV9; possibly TRBD2 for D (5 bases). With 3 bases removed from V and 2 bases from J, the gap between germline ends came to 9 bases. The CDR3 contains 13 residues. Germline CDR1 reads SGDLS; CDR2 reads YYNGEE. The DNA for the CDR3 is TGTGCCAGCAGCGGAGGGTCAGCCTACGAGCAGTACTTC. Translated: CASSGGSAYEQYF. Based on the CDR3 plus reference TRBV9 and TRBJ2-7, the full variable domain is DSGVTQTPKHLITATGQRVTLRCSPRSGDLSVYWYQQSLDQGLQFLIQYYNGEERAKGNILERFSAQQFPDLHSELNLSSLELGDSALYFCASSGGSAYEQYFGPGTRLTVT.

The rearrangement uses TRBV5-1 and TRBJ2-7; 8 bases are a match to TRBD1. J lost 2 bases, V lost 4 bases, and 5 bases had no gene match. Germline-derived CDR1 and CDR2 are SGHRS and YFSETQ. The CDR3 totals 14 residues. CDR3 bases: TGCGCCAGCAGCGTGGACAGGGTCGCCTACGAGCAGTACTTC. Protein product: CASSVDRVAYEQYF.

The J gene is TRBJ1-2, the V gene TRBV19; D not resolved. Per the germline V gene, CDR1 is LNHDA and CDR2 is SQIVND (reference sequence). The CDR3 is 16 residues long. Trimming cost V 6 bases and J 0 bases, with 17 bases left between them. The CDR3 here is CASRGLASDSNYGYTF. In DNA form, the CDR3 reads TGTGCCAGTAGGGGTCTGGCATCAGACTCTAACTATGGCTACACCTTC.

This chain links TRBV6-5 with TRBJ1-2; D is perhaps TRBD1 (6 bases). This CDR3 has 14 residues. Germline V CDR1 and CDR2: MNHEY, SVGAGI. V was trimmed by 0 bases and J by 8 bases, leaving 13 bases between them. This CDR3 reads CASSYSRTDSGYTF. DNA of the CDR3: TGTGCCAGCAGTTACTCTAGGACAGATAGCGGCTACACCTTC.

CDR3 bases: TGTGCCAGCAGGAAGGGACAGTTCTATGGCTACACCTTC. This codes for CASRKGQFYGYTF. V gene TRBV6-5 combines with J gene TRBJ1-2; 7 bases are shared with TRBD1. The length of the CDR3 is 13 residues. Germline loops: CDR1 MNHEY, CDR2 SVGAGI. The V gene end was trimmed by 6 bases and the J gene end by 4 bases; junction bases not matched to a gene: 5.

The chain combines TRBV2 with TRBJ2-2; 7 nucleotides match TRBD1. Germline V gene sequence: CDR1 SNHLY, CDR2 FYNNEI. The CDR3 is 13 amino acids. Trimming took 8 bases from V and 3 from J; bases not matched to a gene: 3. CDR3 protein: CASFDRDTGELFF. The CDR3, as DNA: TGTGCCAGCTTCGACAGGGACACCGGGGAGCTGTTTTTT.

This clone was seen a single time. At the DNA level, this CDR3 is encoded by other sequences in the same sample as well. The chain is built from TRBV18 and TRBJ1-2, with 7 nucleotides matching TRBD1. The V gene's germline CDR1 is KGHSH and CDR2 LQKENI. The junction had 0 bases not matched to a gene; V was cut back by 1 base and J by 4 bases. The length of the CDR3 is 13 residues. Here the CDR3 reads CASSPQGAYGYTF. As DNA, the CDR3 is TGTGCCAGCTCACCACAGGGGGCCTATGGCTACACCTTC. The full variable domain, its missing parts supplied by reference TRBV18 and TRBJ1-2, is NAGVMQNPRHLVRRRGQEARLRCSPMKGHSHVYWYRQLPEEGLKFMVYLQKENIIDESGMPKERFSAEFPKEGPSILRIQQVVRGDSAAYFCASSPQGAYGYTFGSGTRLTVV.

V is TRBV30 and J is TRBJ1-1; D gene unclear. The V end lost 3 bases, the J end lost 2 bases, and 10 bases lay between the germline ends. The CDR3 has 13 residues. Germline CDR1 and CDR2: GTSNPN and SVGIG (reference sequence). The CDR3 DNA reads as TGTGCCTGGAGGACAAGGATTAACACTGAAGCTTTCTTT. Translated: CAWRTRINTEAFF.

The chain combines TRBV7-9 with TRBJ2-5; no clear D gene. The germline V gene encodes CDR1 SEHNR and CDR2 FQNEAQ (reference sequence). Trimming removed 6 bases at V and 1 base at J, with 9 bases between. CDR3 length: 13 residues. The CDR3 coding sequence is TGTGCCAGCAGGCAATCGGGCCAAGAGACCCAGTACTTC. It encodes CASRQSGQETQYF.

This chain uses TRBV5-1 with TRBJ1-1; D perhaps matches TRBD1 (6 bases). CDR1 and CDR2 (germline): SGHRS, YFSETQ. V was clipped by 4 bases and J by 5 bases, with 15 bases between them. This CDR3 has 14 residues. The chain's CDR3 is CASSGRGALTEAFF. CDR3 DNA: TGCGCCAGCAGCGGACGGGGGGCGCTTACTGAAGCTTTCTTT.

The rearrangement links TRBV27 to TRBJ2-3; 9 nucleotides align to TRBD1. Trimming removed 2 bases from V and 4 bases from J; junction bases left unmatched: 7. CDR3 length equals 16 residues. From germline, CDR1 is MNHEY and CDR2 SMNVEV (reference sequence). In DNA, the CDR3 is TGTGCCAGCAGTTTACCAACAGGGGGCTGGCCAGATACGCAGTATTTT. It encodes CASSLPTGGWPDTQYF.

This rearrangement joins TRBV9 to TRBJ1-4; no firm D call. In germline, CDR1 is SGDLS, CDR2 YYNGEE. V was clipped by 0 bases and J by 8 bases, with 11 bases between them. The CDR3 is made up of 14 amino acids. CDR3 in DNA: TGTGCCAGCAGCGTAGGGGCGCGAAGCGAAAAACTGTTTTTT. As protein: CASSVGARSEKLFF.

The chain employs TRBV2 and TRBJ1-1; 8 positions match TRBD1. CDR3 size: 14 residues. Germline V gives CDR1 SNHLY, CDR2 FYNNEI. V shed 6 bases, J shed 2 bases, and the junction held 5 bases outside the gene matches. CDR3 nucleotide sequence: TGTGCCAGCAGGTTACAGGGGGACAACACTGAAGCTTTCTTT. Translating it yields CASRLQGDNTEAFF.

This clone was seen only a few times. V is TRBV2 and J is TRBJ1-1, with D possibly TRBD1 on 5 matching bases. V was pared by 11 bases and J by 8 bases, with 18 bases between. The germline CDR1 and CDR2 sequences are SNHLY and FYNNEI. The CDR3 has 12 residues. CDR3 residues: CACSGQKGEAFF. CDR3 bases: TGTGCCTGCTCAGGGCAGAAGGGAGAAGCTTTCTTT.

The genes are TRBV30 and TRBJ2-3; 8 nucleotides agree with TRBD2. The length of the CDR3 is 15 residues. The J segment lost 0 bases and the V segment lost 2 bases, leaving 4 bases of the junction unmatched. The V gene's germline CDR1 is GTSNPN and CDR2 SVGIG (reference sequence). The CDR3 region has the DNA TGTGCCTGGAGTCCCGGGACTAGGAGCACAGATACGCAGTATTTT. Residues: CAWSPGTRSTDTQYF.